The 24 T cell receptor beta chains below were found in one sample sequenced in a study of beta chain features in type 1 diabetes. Points from the study as a whole: Type 1 diabetes patients had moderately but significantly shorter TCRB CDR3s in all four CD4+ subsets.

The authors reverse transcribed all of the isolated RNA, so sequencing captured expressed TCRB transcripts. Assay used: immunoSEQ multiplex PCR; TCRdb lists only in-frame clones, some missing. The sample includes about 240,000 clones, roughly 13% of them seen just once. Their antigen targets remain unknown. Sequenced sample: naive CD4+ T cells from blood. These receptors were obtained from a man aged 25 to 40 with type 1 diabetes.

CDR3: CSGRMKNIQYF. The CDR3 nucleotides are TGCAGCGGGAGGATGAAAAACATTCAGTACTTC. The rearrangement joins TRBV29-1 to TRBJ2-4, with D perhaps TRBD2 (5 bases). The CDR3 totals 11 residues. CDR1 SQVTM and CDR2 ANQGSEA come from the germline V gene. The germline V and J ends were trimmed by 7 bases and 4 bases, with 8 bases remaining between them. Full variable domain (rest looked up from reference TRBV29-1 and TRBJ2-4): SAVISQKPSRDICQRGTSLTIQCQVDSQVTMMFWYRQQPGQSLTLIATANQGSEATYESGFVIDKFPISRPNLTFSTLTVSNMSPEDSSIYLCSGRMKNIQYFGAGTRLSVL.

The genes are TRBV11-2 and TRBJ2-5, with TRBD2 identical over 9 bases. CDR3 length equals 16 residues. The V and J ends lost 1 base and 0 bases, in that order; junction bases with no gene match: 3. Germline assignment: CDR1 SGHAT and CDR2 FQNNGV. CDR3 loop: CASSLGTSAHQETQYF. The CDR3 DNA is TGTGCCAGCAGCTTAGGGACTAGCGCGCACCAAGAGACCCAGTACTTC.

This sequence joins TRBV25-1 and TRBJ2-2, with 9 bases that match TRBD1. Losses at the gene ends were 7 bases for V and 5 bases for J; bases not matched to a gene: 8. This CDR3 is 15 amino acids long. The germline CDR1 and CDR2 sequences are MGHDK and SYGVNS. This CDR3 reads CASTGTGRGTGELFF. CDR3 DNA sequence: TGTGCCAGCACAGGGACAGGGAGGGGAACCGGGGAGCTGTTTTTT. The entire variable domain, with the rest obtained from reference TRBV25-1 and TRBJ2-2, is as follows: EADIYQTPRYLVIGTGKKITLECSQTMGHDKMYWYQQDPGMELHLIHYSYGVNSTEKGDLSSESTVSRIRTEHFPLTLESARPSHTSQYLCASTGTGRGTGELFFGEGSRLTVL.

This clone was observed a few times. The chain couples TRBV5-1 to TRBJ2-7, with D maybe TRBD2 (5 bases). V shed 4 bases and J shed 0 bases, with 11 bases lying between them. Germline-derived CDR1 and CDR2 are SGHRS and YFSETQ. CDR3 size: 14 residues. The CDR3 coding sequence is TGCGCCAGCAGCCATACACGGGACTCCTACGAGCAGTACTTC. Encoded protein: CASSHTRDSYEQYF.

This chain joins TRBV25-1 and TRBJ2-7; 11 bases match TRBD1. CDR1 and CDR2 from the germline V gene are MGHDK and SYGVNS. The CDR3 length is 15 residues. V lost 4 bases and J lost 3; bases outside the gene matches: 5. In nucleotides, the CDR3 is TGTGCCAGCAGTGGGGTCGGGACAGGGGGCTACGAGCAGTACTTC. Its translation is CASSGVGTGGYEQYF.

This clone was seen only a few times. The genes are TRBV29-1 and TRBJ2-3, with 7 bases matching TRBD2. Germline loops: CDR1 SQVTM, CDR2 ANQGSEA. This CDR3 comprises 13 residues. This chain's CDR3 is CTILRGDGDTQYF. CDR3 bases: TGCACCATCCTTCGGGGGGACGGAGATACGCAGTATTTT.

This clone appeared a single time. This chain uses TRBV5-1 with TRBJ2-7; 7 nucleotides agree with TRBD1. Unmatched junction bases numbered 7, after V lost 4 bases and J lost 3 bases. This CDR3 spans 14 amino acids. The germline V gene has CDR1 SGHRS and CDR2 YFSETQ. The CDR3 bases are TGCGCCAGCAGCCACGGGACAGAGGGCTACGAGCAGTACTTC. Residues: CASSHGTEGYEQYF.

This clone has a handful of counts. V gene TRBV19 combines with J gene TRBJ2-3, with 9 bases fitting TRBD2. The CDR3 sequence is 17 residues long. Germline V gives CDR1 LNHDA, CDR2 SQIVND (reference sequence). After removal of 4 bases from V and 3 bases from J, the junction contained 11 bases not matched to a gene. Written as DNA, the CDR3 is TGTGCCAGTAGTACGGCGCGGGAGGGGCCGAGGACAGATACGCAGTATTTT. Protein sequence: CASSTAREGPRTDTQYF.

This clone has just a few counts. V is TRBV10-3 and J is TRBJ2-6; a possible D gene is TRBD2 (6 bases). CDR1 and CDR2 from the germline V gene are ENHRY and SYGVKD. This CDR3 has 16 amino acids. Trimming pared 4 bases from V and 0 bases from J, leaving 10 bases between. This CDR3 is CAISGGLPSGANVLTF. The CDR3 coding sequence is TGTGCCATCAGTGGGGGACTCCCCTCTGGGGCCAACGTCCTGACTTTC.

Here the CDR3 reads CASSQEGSTQYF. CDR3 nucleotide sequence: TGTGCCAGCAGCCAAGAGGGCAGTACGCAGTATTTT. This chain connects TRBV4-2 to TRBJ2-3; D gene uncertain. Germline CDR1 is LGHNA and CDR2 is YNFKEQ. The CDR3 length is 12 residues. V was cut by 0 bases and J by 8 bases, with 6 bases left in between.

The sample holds a few counts of this clone. The chain links TRBV5-4 to TRBJ2-4, with D maybe TRBD1 (6 bases). CDR3 length equals 17 residues. CDR1 is SGHNT and CDR2 is YYREEE in the germline V gene (reference sequence). Trimming took off 1 base at V and 0 bases at J, with 14 bases between the two ends. The CDR3 spells CASSLPPRGQAKNIQYF. The DNA of the CDR3 is TGTGCCAGCAGCTTGCCGCCCAGGGGCCAAGCCAAAAACATTCAGTACTTC.

The chain employs TRBV13 and TRBJ2-4; 7 nucleotides match TRBD2. Germline CDR1 is PRHDT and CDR2 is FYEKMQ (reference sequence). The CDR3 contains 14 residues. J gave up 3 bases and V 2 bases, and 1 base lay outside the gene matches. CDR3 sequence: CASSLREGKNIQYF. CDR3 nucleotides: TGTGCCAGCAGCTTAAGGGAGGGCAAAAACATTCAGTACTTC. The full variable domain, completed using reference TRBV13 and TRBJ2-4, is AAGVIQSPRHLIKEKRETATLKCYPIPRHDTVYWYQQGPGQDPQFLISFYEKMQSDKGSIPDRFSAQQFSDYHSELNMSSLELGDSALYFCASSLREGKNIQYFGAGTRLSVL.

This clone was seen more than once but under ten times. The J gene is TRBJ2-6, the V gene TRBV5-1; TRBD1 matches at 9 bases. There are 16 residues in the CDR3. V was pared by 0 bases and J by 4 bases, with 2 bases of the junction left unmatched. Looked up from germline, CDR1 is SGHRS and CDR2 is YFSETQ. This CDR3 is CASSLEGQGGANVLTF. The CDR3 DNA reads TGCGCCAGCAGCTTGGAGGGACAGGGCGGGGCCAACGTCCTGACTTTC.

In this sample, this clone turned up a few times. The V and J genes are TRBV5-1 and TRBJ2-7; D may be TRBD2 (6 bases). This CDR3 is 16 amino acids long. V lost 4 bases and J 7 bases, leaving 24 bases between the germline ends. Germline V lookup: CDR1 SGHRS, CDR2 YFSETQ. CDR3 protein: CASSPESSFGGREQYF. In DNA form, the CDR3 reads TGCGCCAGCAGCCCGGAGAGTTCTTTCGGGGGTAGGGAGCAGTACTTC.

The chain joins TRBV6-5 to TRBJ2-1; 7 nucleotides line up with TRBD2. CDR1 and CDR2 from the germline V gene are MNHEY and SVGAGI. The CDR3 length is 13 residues. Unmatched junction bases numbered 8, after V lost 6 bases and J lost 9 bases. The CDR3: CASSSPGGGEQFF. The CDR3, as DNA: TGTGCCAGCAGCTCACCGGGGGGAGGTGAGCAGTTCTTC.

This clone was seen only a few times. V usage is TRBV2 and J usage is TRBJ1-1; a possible D gene is TRBD1 (6 bases). The germline gives CDR1 SNHLY, CDR2 FYNNEI. Trimming took off 5 bases at V and 0 bases at J, with 10 bases between the two ends. The CDR3 runs to 14 residues. CDR3 in amino acids: CASSSQGLNTEAFF. The CDR3, as DNA: TGTGCCAGCAGTTCTCAGGGGCTGAACACTGAAGCTTTCTTT.

V and J are TRBV6-1 and TRBJ1-1, with 10 bases fitting TRBD1. The CDR3 is 13 amino acids. The ends lost 5 bases at V and 7 bases at J; junction bases unmatched: 4. Per germline, CDR1 MNHNS and CDR2 SASEGT. CDR3 DNA: TGTGCCAGCAGTTTGACAGGGGGCGTTGAAGCTTTCTTT. This codes for CASSLTGGVEAFF.

This clone occurred a few times. V and J are TRBV28 and TRBJ1-2, with 9 bases aligning to TRBD1. The CDR3 totals 14 residues. Germline V gene lookup returns CDR1 MDHEN and CDR2 SYDVKM. V was pared by 3 bases and J by 8 bases, with 7 bases of the junction left unmatched. CDR3: CASSLTGGPGGYTF. The CDR3 DNA reads TGTGCCAGCAGTTTGACAGGGGGTCCAGGCGGCTACACCTTC.

This clone was seen only a few times. The chain employs TRBV4-1 and TRBJ2-5; tentatively, D is TRBD1 (7 bases). The CDR3 covers 15 residues. Between the trimmed V and J ends, which lost 2 bases and 5 bases, there was a span of 15 bases. Germline CDR1 MGHRA, CDR2 YSYEKL. This CDR3 reads CASSQPDRDWETQYF. CDR3 DNA: TGCGCCAGCAGCCAACCTGACAGGGACTGGGAGACCCAGTACTTC.

This clone has only a few counts. This chain connects TRBV6-1 to TRBJ1-1, with 9 bases matching TRBD1. Trimming at V came to 5 bases and at J to 7 bases, leaving 11 bases not matched to a gene. Germline V gives CDR1 MNHNS, CDR2 SASEGT. This CDR3 has 15 amino acids. The CDR3 region is CASSTRQGVTVEAFF. The DNA for the CDR3 is TGTGCCAGCAGTACAAGACAGGGGGTAACAGTTGAAGCTTTCTTT.

This clone appeared a few times. The CDR3 reads CASSEQGRNTEAFF. The CDR3 coding sequence is TGTGCCAGTAGTGAACAGGGGCGGAACACTGAAGCTTTCTTT. V gene TRBV19 combines with J gene TRBJ1-1; 7 nucleotides align to TRBD1. Trimming took 5 bases from V and 1 from J; bases not matched to a gene: 4. Germline CDR1 is LNHDA and CDR2 is SQIVND (reference sequence). This CDR3 has 14 residues.

The chain employs TRBV6-4 and TRBJ2-7; 11 bases agree with TRBD1. The CDR3 sequence is 13 residues long. In germline, CDR1 is MRHNA, CDR2 SNTAGT. The trim removed 6 bases at V and 5 bases at J, leaving 3 bases unmatched. CDR3 DNA sequence: TGTGCCAGCAGCCGGGACAGGGGGGACGAGCAGTACTTC. Translating it yields CASSRDRGDEQYF.

This clone was detected only a few times. This chain links TRBV30 with TRBJ2-5, with 9 bases aligning to TRBD2. The CDR3 sequence is 14 residues long. The ends lost 3 bases at V and 5 bases at J; junction bases unmatched: 7. Germline CDR1 GTSNPN, CDR2 SVGIG (reference sequence). CDR3 residues: CAWSPGLALETQYF. Here the CDR3 DNA reads TGTGCCTGGAGCCCCGGACTAGCGCTTGAGACCCAGTACTTC.

This clone came up a few times. The J gene is TRBJ2-7, the V gene TRBV5-1; 8 bases map to TRBD2. CDR1 is SGHRS and CDR2 is YFSETQ in the germline V gene. The CDR3 is 13 amino acids. The V and J ends lost 4 bases and 1 base, in that order; junction bases with no gene match: 1. DNA of the CDR3: TGCGCCAGCAGCATAGCGGGGTCCTACGAGCAGTACTTC. Translating it yields CASSIAGSYEQYF.